This TCR beta chain was found in a study of cytomegalovirus exposure and HLA in healthy donors. Whole-study context: Unique TCR beta sequences numbering approximately 120 million came from 150 million to 200 million T cells in an earlier analysis. Study-level results: The productive fraction for most TCR beta V segments was about 87% or about 30% in an earlier analysis.

The CDR3 is made up of 17 amino acids. Germline V gene sequence: CDR1 SGDLS, CDR2 YYNGEE. The PCR made use of 60 Vbeta and 13 Jbeta primers. Profiling relied on immunoSEQ multiplex PCR, and the TCRdb table lists in-frame clones only, not all of them. The sample holds tens of thousands of clones, roughly 74% seen once. Comments on this clone: Its antigen is currently unknown. Relative to the germline gene, one junction end is altered; a read error may explain this.

This clonotype originated in a woman aged 45 to 65 in good health and CMV-seropositive. The chain employs TRBV9 and TRBJ2-1, with 10 positions matching TRBD2. The source material was PBMCs. In DNA form, the CDR3 reads TGTGCCAGCAGCGTAGGAACAGCGGGAGGGGTCTACAAGGAGCAGTTCTTC. Translated: CASSVGTAGGVYKEQFF. The whole variable domain, filled in from reference TRBV9 and TRBJ2-1, reads DSGVTQTPKHLITATGQRVTLRCSPRSGDLSVYWYQQSLDQGLQFLIQYYNGEERAKGNILERFSAQQFPDLHSELNLSSLELGDSALYFCASSVGTAGGVYKEQFFGPGTRLTVL.